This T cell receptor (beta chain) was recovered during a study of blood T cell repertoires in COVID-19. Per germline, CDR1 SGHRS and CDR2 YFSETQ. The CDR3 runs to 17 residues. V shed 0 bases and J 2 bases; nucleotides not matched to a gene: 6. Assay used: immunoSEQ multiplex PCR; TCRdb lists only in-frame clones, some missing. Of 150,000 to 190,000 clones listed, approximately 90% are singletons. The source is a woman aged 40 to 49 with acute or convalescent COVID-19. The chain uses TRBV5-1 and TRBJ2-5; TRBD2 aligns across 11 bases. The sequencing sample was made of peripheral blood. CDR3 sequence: CASSLGASGGPQETQYF. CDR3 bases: TGCGCCAGCAGCTTGGGTGCTAGCGGGGGGCCTCAAGAGACCCAGTACTTC.